This T cell receptor (beta chain) originates from a study of T cell responses to AZD1222 COVID-19 vaccine. Study findings and constraints: Unmutated variant regions are reportedly targeted by nearly half of spike-specific TCRs. There were repertoire samples only from the period after the peak T cell response. Among AZD1222 vaccinees, only six were seropositive at baseline.

Comments on this clone: What it recognizes is unknown.

V shed 2 bases and J shed 4 bases, with 14 bases lying between them. The CDR3 spans 15 residues. Germline lookup yields CDR1 SGHAT and CDR2 FQDESV (reference sequence). The repertoire was sequenced with immunoSEQ multiplex PCR; TCRdb's copy has only in-frame clones and lacks some. This sample has 100,000 or so clones, with 87% found just once. This sequence joins TRBV11-1 and TRBJ1-1; tentatively, D is TRBD1 (5 bases). The TCR originated in an adult in good health. The sequencing used peripheral blood, collected on day 0 of AZD1222 vaccination. The CDR3 loop is CASSLNGGLGTEAFF. CDR3 coding DNA: TGTGCCAGCAGCTTAAACGGGGGTCTGGGCACTGAAGCTTTCTTT.